These 21 T cell receptor beta chains came from one sample sequenced in a study of T cells after somatic rescue of genetic block. The repertoire was sequenced with immunoSEQ multiplex PCR; TCRdb's copy has only in-frame clones and lacks some. The profile covers 60,000 to 75,000 clones, with about 92% appearing a single time and 3% taken by the ten largest. Source material: peripheral blood mononuclear cells (PBMCs). These receptors all stem from a man aged 40-49 years.

V usage is TRBV14 and J usage is TRBJ2-1; TRBD2 matches 9 bases. This CDR3 is built from 18 residues. Losses at the gene ends were 0 bases for V and 6 bases for J; bases not matched to a gene: 12. CDR1 and CDR2 from the germline V gene are SGHDN and FVKESK. The CDR3 DNA is TGTGCCAGCAGCCAAGACCCCCTAGCGGGGCCCTGGGGCAATGAGCAGTTCTTC. It translates to CASSQDPLAGPWGNEQFF.

This rearrangement joins TRBV28 to TRBJ2-7; 7 bases align to TRBD1. The trim removed 4 bases at V and 7 bases at J, leaving 10 bases unmatched. This CDR3 region has 14 residues. Germline V gene data show CDR1 as MDHEN and CDR2 as SYDVKM. The CDR3 DNA reads as TGTGCCAGCAGTTCTCAGGACAGGCGAGGGGAGCAGTACTTC. Its translation is CASSSQDRRGEQYF.

The table lists this clone with a count of one. The chain recombines TRBV2 with TRBJ1-4; D possibly corresponds to TRBD1 (5 bases). The CDR3 has 16 amino acids. Germline values: CDR1 SNHLY, CDR2 FYNNEI. The V end was cut by 6 bases, the J end by 5 bases, with 19 bases between. The CDR3 sequence is CASRDLGGGENEKLFF. The CDR3 DNA sequence: TGTGCCAGCAGGGATCTTGGCGGGGGAGAGAATGAAAAACTGTTTTTT.

The chain couples TRBV7-9 to TRBJ1-6; 8 positions agree with TRBD1. V trimming: 5 bases; J trimming: 11 bases; junction bases outside the gene matches: 8. This CDR3 has 14 amino acids. The germline V gene has CDR1 SEHNR and CDR2 FQNEAQ (reference sequence). CDR3 sequence: CASSEDRARAPLHF. CDR3 DNA sequence: TGTGCCAGCAGCGAGGACAGGGCCAGGGCACCCCTCCACTTT.

The chain employs TRBV5-4 and TRBJ2-5; D unclear. Germline assignment: CDR1 SGHNT and CDR2 YYREEE (reference sequence). This CDR3 is 13 amino acids long. Trimming stripped 3 bases from V and 5 bases from J, with 11 bases between. The CDR3 loop reads CASSSSSTETQYF. The CDR3 DNA reads as TGTGCCAGCAGCTCAAGCAGCACGGAGACCCAGTACTTC.

This rearrangement joins TRBV6-1 to TRBJ2-3; 8 bases map to TRBD2. This CDR3 has 15 residues. After removal of 4 bases from V and 2 bases from J, the junction contained 5 bases not matched to a gene. Germline V gives CDR1 MNHNS, CDR2 SASEGT. As DNA, the CDR3 is TGTGCCAGCAGTGGCCGCGGGGGGTCCACAGATACGCAGTATTTT. As protein: CASSGRGGSTDTQYF.

The rearrangement joins TRBV20-1 to TRBJ2-3; D remains ambiguous. Looked up from germline, CDR1 is DFQATT and CDR2 is SNEGSKA (reference sequence). There are 9 residues in the CDR3. The V and J ends lost 4 bases and 6 bases respectively, with 2 bases between them. The CDR3 sequence is CSATDTQYF. CDR3 DNA sequence: TGCAGTGCTACGGATACGCAGTATTTT.

This clone occurred a few times. V and J are TRBV7-6 and TRBJ2-7, with 10 bases aligning to TRBD1. V gave up 5 bases and J gave up 5 bases; unmatched junction bases: 6. Germline CDR1 reads SGHVS; CDR2 reads FNYEAQ. The CDR3 extends over 14 amino acids. CDR3 DNA sequence: TGTGCCAGCAGCGCGGGACAGGGGAGGGACGAGCAGTACTTC. Translation: CASSAGQGRDEQYF.

The chain recombines TRBV27 with TRBJ2-7, with D perhaps TRBD1 (11 bases). CDR1 and CDR2 from the germline V gene are MNHEY and SMNVEV (reference sequence). The CDR3 runs 19 residues. Trimming cost V 5 bases and J 0 bases, with 26 bases left between them. CDR3: CASSPRTGGSGRDSYEQYF. The CDR3 DNA sequence: TGTGCCAGCAGTCCCAGGACAGGGGGCAGCGGGAGGGACTCCTACGAGCAGTACTTC.

This clone has a single count. The chain is built from TRBV5-1 and TRBJ2-1, with 9 bases fitting TRBD1. The CDR3 consists of 15 residues. CDR1 SGHRS and CDR2 YFSETQ come from the germline V gene. The V and J ends lost 6 bases and 2 bases, in that order; junction bases with no gene match: 6. CDR3 protein: CASTAGTGPYNEQFF. For the CDR3, the DNA is TGCGCCAGCACCGCCGGGACAGGGCCCTACAATGAGCAGTTCTTC.

The chain recombines TRBV21-1 with TRBJ1-3. TRBV21-1 is deemed a pseudogene. The CDR3 loop spans 19 amino acids. In DNA, the CDR3 is TGTGCCAGCAGCCGAGCGGGGACGGTGACCGAGGGTTCTGGAAACACCATATATTTT. Translation: CASSRAGTVTEGSGNTIYF.

The rearrangement joins TRBV27 to TRBJ2-7, with D possibly TRBD2 on 6 matching bases. Germline CDR1 reads MNHEY; CDR2 reads SMNVEV (reference sequence). The length of the CDR3 is 15 residues. The V end lost 7 bases, the J end lost 0 bases, and 16 bases lay between the germline ends. CDR3 amino acids: CASNSADGSSYEQYF. CDR3 nucleotides: TGTGCCAGCAACAGCGCCGACGGGAGCTCCTACGAGCAGTACTTC.

V and J are TRBV6-1 and TRBJ1-3, with TRBD1 matching 9 bases. J gave up 4 bases and V 3 bases, and 1 base lay outside the gene matches. CDR3 length: 14 amino acids. The V gene's germline CDR1 is MNHNS and CDR2 SASEGT. CDR3 coding DNA: TGTGCCAGCAGTGAGACAGGGGGAGGAAACACCATATATTTT. This gives the protein CASSETGGGNTIYF.

V gene TRBV19 combines with J gene TRBJ1-5, with D hard to call. V was cut by 7 bases and J by 2 bases, with 15 bases left in between. This CDR3 comprises 15 residues. The germline gives CDR1 LNHDA, CDR2 SQIVND (reference sequence). The CDR3 sequence: CASNLEWVRNQPQHF. For the CDR3, the DNA is TGTGCCAGTAACTTAGAGTGGGTTCGCAATCAGCCCCAGCATTTT.

The chain employs TRBV5-4 and TRBJ2-7; 11 nucleotides match TRBD2. Per germline, CDR1 SGHNT and CDR2 YYREEE (reference sequence). The CDR3 has 19 residues. The V and J ends lost 4 bases and 2 bases, in that order; junction bases with no gene match: 17. As DNA, the CDR3 is TGTGCCAGCAGCCCCGGACTAGCGGGTTCCGGTTTGAGAACCTACGAGCAGTACTTC. This translates into CASSPGLAGSGLRTYEQYF.

This rearrangement joins TRBV14 to TRBJ2-7; D unclear. Germline CDR1 SGHDN, CDR2 FVKESK. V was pared by 6 bases and J by 3 bases, with 9 bases between. The CDR3 has 12 amino acids. This CDR3 is CASSQSGYEQYF. As DNA, the CDR3 is TGTGCCAGCAGTCAAAGTGGCTACGAGCAGTACTTC.

A single count supports this clone. The chain recombines TRBV25-1 with TRBJ2-5; TRBD1 matches 9 bases. Per the germline V gene, CDR1 is MGHDK and CDR2 is SYGVNS. The CDR3 totals 15 residues. Losses at the gene ends were 1 base for V and 11 bases for J; bases not matched to a gene: 11. The CDR3 coding sequence is TGTGCCAGCAGTGAATCCGGGACAGGGAAAGGAAAGCAGTACTTC. Protein product: CASSESGTGKGKQYF. The full variable domain, its missing parts supplied by reference TRBV25-1 and TRBJ2-5, is EADIYQTPRYLVIGTGKKITLECSQTMGHDKMYWYQQDPGMELHLIHYSYGVNSTEKGDLSSESTVSRIRTEHFPLTLESARPSHTSQYLCASSESGTGKGKQYFGPGTRLLVL.

The chain has TRBV5-4 and TRBJ2-4; D not certain. The V gene's germline CDR1 is SGHNT and CDR2 YYREEE (reference sequence). Trimming shortened V by 1 base and J by 5 bases, and 13 bases separated the two germline ends. CDR3 length: 15 residues. Here the CDR3 DNA reads TGTGCCAGCAGCTTGAATCCCGTGTCAGAAAACATTCAGTACTTC. It yields the protein CASSLNPVSENIQYF.

The chain carries TRBV7-9 and TRBJ1-5; D remains unclear. This CDR3 contains 14 residues. The germline gives CDR1 SEHNR, CDR2 FQNEAQ (reference sequence). Trimming left V 5 bases short and J 5 bases short, with 13 bases between. In DNA, the CDR3 is TGTGCCAGCAGCCTCGGAGAGCAGCATCAGCCCCAGCATTTT. Translating gives CASSLGEQHQPQHF.

This clone was detected a few times. The chain links TRBV30 to TRBJ1-6; tentative D call: TRBD1 (6 bases). There are 14 residues in the CDR3. Between the trimmed V and J ends, which lost 3 bases and 7 bases, there was a span of 13 bases. CDR1 is GTSNPN and CDR2 is SVGIG in the germline V gene (reference sequence). In DNA form, the CDR3 reads TGTGCCTGGAGGGCAGGGGCTTGGAATTCACCCCTCCACTTT. This codes for CAWRAGAWNSPLHF. The entire variable domain, with the rest obtained from reference TRBV30 and TRBJ1-6, is as follows: SQTIHQWPATLVQPVGSPLSLECTVEGTSNPNLYWYRQAAGRGLQLLFYSVGIGQISSEVPQNLSASRPQDRQFILSSKKLLLSDSGFYLCAWRAGAWNSPLHFGNGTRLTVT.

The V gene is TRBV18, the J gene TRBJ2-5; the D gene is possibly TRBD2 (5 bases). Germline CDR1 reads KGHSH; CDR2 reads LQKENI. Trimming left V 2 bases short and J 11 bases short, with 18 bases between. CDR3 length: 14 amino acids. CDR3: CASSPFDGVTEQYF. For the CDR3, the DNA is TGTGCCAGCTCACCATTCGACGGGGTCACGGAGCAGTACTTC.